One sample yielded the 18 T cell receptor beta chains listed below, sequenced in a study of Graves' ophthalmopathy and Graves' hyperthyroidism. RNA transcripts were the template, and TCR beta CDR3 regions were amplified from them. First-round RT-PCR with HTBI primers preceded a second-round multiplex PCR. In TCRdb, the multiplex PCR reads were re-called with MiXCR into one record per CDR3 protein. Of more than 300,000 distinct CDR3 sequences listed, approximately 17% were seen once; the top ten hold 2.4%. Sequencing was carried out using peripheral blood. The receptors stem from an adult woman with stable Graves' hyperthyroidism.

The rearrangement links TRBV6-2 or TRBV6-3 to TRBJ1-1; D might be TRBD1 (5 bases). This CDR3 contains 15 residues. V lost 0 bases and J lost 5, with 13 bases in between. Germline lookup yields CDR1 MNHEY and CDR2 SVGEGT. CDR3 sequence (DNA): TGTGCCAGCAGTTACTCAGGGGCCATGGGGACTGAAGCTTTCTTT. This encodes CASSYSGAMGTEAFF.

This clonotype was detected ten times or more. The DNA of the CDR3 is TGTGCCAGCAGCTTAGTAGGCGGGCACGCGTCCTACGAGCAGTACTTC. Translated: CASSLVGGHASYEQYF. The chain combines TRBV7-2 with TRBJ2-7; D is perhaps TRBD2 (5 bases). Trimming removed 1 base at V and 1 base at J, with 14 bases between. This CDR3 contains 16 residues. The V gene's germline CDR1 is SGHTA and CDR2 FQGNSA.

This clonotype was seen many times. The chain has TRBV9 and TRBJ2-2; D is ambiguous. Germline CDR1 reads SGDLS; CDR2 reads YYNGEE. CDR3 length equals 14 residues. Trimming cost V 0 bases and J 1 base, with 4 bases left between them. The CDR3 DNA follows: TGTGCCAGCAGCGTAGCGGGGAACACCGGGGAGCTGTTTTTT. It codes for CASSVAGNTGELFF.

This rearrangement joins TRBV7-8 to TRBJ2-5; D is ambiguous. The CDR3 has 13 residues. CDR1 is SGHVS and CDR2 is FQNEAQ in the germline V gene. Trimming took 5 bases from V and 4 from J, leaving 11 bases between them. CDR3 bases: TGTGCCAGCAGCCCCCCCCAAAGAGAGACCCAGTACTTC. Residues: CASSPPQRETQYF.

This clonotype was counted many times. The chain uses TRBV11-3 and TRBJ2-7; 13 bases map to TRBD2. The length of the CDR3 is 15 residues. Germline-derived CDR1 and CDR2 are SGHNT and YENEEA. J was trimmed by 2 bases and V by 4 bases; bases with no gene match: 2. The CDR3 loop reads CASSSLAGGPYEQYF. CDR3 coding DNA: TGTGCCAGCAGCTCACTAGCGGGAGGGCCCTACGAGCAGTACTTC.

In its sample, this clonotype was seen many times. The chain has TRBV28 and TRBJ1-6, with D unclear. The length of the CDR3 is 15 residues. Trimming took 5 bases from V and 0 from J, leaving 8 bases between them. Per germline, CDR1 MDHEN and CDR2 SYDVKM. The CDR3 DNA reads TGTGCCAGCAGTACAATTAGCTCCTATAATTCACCCCTCCACTTT. Translation gives CASSTISSYNSPLHF.

This clonotype has more than one count but fewer than ten. This chain links TRBV7-2 with TRBJ2-7; 14 bases line up with TRBD2. This CDR3 is built from 18 residues. Unmatched junction bases numbered 13, after V lost 5 bases and J lost 4 bases. CDR1 and CDR2 from the germline V gene are SGHTA and FQGNSA. CDR3 protein: CASSAPGLAGVSGYEQYF. For the CDR3, the DNA is TGTGCCAGCAGCGCTCCGGGACTAGCGGGAGTGAGCGGATACGAGCAGTACTTC. The variable domain in full, completed from reference TRBV7-2 and TRBJ2-7, reads GAGVSQSPSNKVTEKGKDVELRCDPISGHTALYWYRQSLGQGLEFLIYFQGNSAPDKSGLPSDRFSAERTGGSVSTLTIQRTQQEDSAVYLCASSAPGLAGVSGYEQYFGPGTRLTVT.

The chain uses TRBV18 and TRBJ2-7, with TRBD2 matching 9 bases. V lost 3 bases and J lost 3; bases outside the gene matches: 9. This CDR3 contains 16 residues. Germline V lookup: CDR1 KGHSH, CDR2 LQKENI. CDR3 sequence (DNA): TGTGCCAGCTCACCCGTAACCAGCGGGAGGAGCTACGAGCAGTACTTC. It specifies CASSPVTSGRSYEQYF.

This clonotype has at least ten counts. The CDR3 bases are TGTGCCAGCAGTTTATGGGGAGAGCATCCTAACTATGGCTACACCTTC. Residues: CASSLWGEHPNYGYTF. V usage is TRBV28 and J usage is TRBJ1-2; D gene uncertain. This CDR3 has 16 residues. Germline loops: CDR1 MDHEN, CDR2 SYDVKM. V lost 0 bases, J lost 0 bases, and 11 bases lay in between.

V usage is TRBV11-3 and J usage is TRBJ2-3, with TRBD1 as a possible D gene (5 bases). Germline-derived CDR1 and CDR2 are SGHNT and YENEEA. The length of the CDR3 is 13 residues. V lost 4 bases to trimming and J lost 2 bases, with 7 bases between them. The CDR3 is CASSSGPTDTQYF. The CDR3 DNA sequence: TGTGCCAGCAGCTCAGGGCCCACAGATACGCAGTATTTT. Complete variable domain (other parts from reference TRBV11-3 and TRBJ2-3): EAGVVQSPRYKIIEKKQPVAFWCNPISGHNTLYWYLQNLGQGPELLIRYENEEAVDDSQLPKDRFSAERLKGVDSTLKIQPAELGDSAVYLCASSSGPTDTQYFGPGTRLTVL.

Concerning this clonotype itself: A much larger clone differs by one base, so this may be a read error. This chain uses TRBV18 with TRBJ1-6; no definite D call. Germline V gene sequence: CDR1 KGHSH, CDR2 LQKENI. This CDR3 contains 12 residues. The CDR3 coding sequence is TGTGCCAGCCGGACCGAGAATTCACACCTCCACTTT. Translated: CASRTENSHLHF.

At least ten counts were recorded for this clonotype. This chain links TRBV27 with TRBJ2-2, with TRBD2 matching over 8 bases. CDR3 size: 11 residues. Trimming removed 5 bases from V and 13 bases from J; junction bases left unmatched: 3. Germline CDR1 is MNHEY and CDR2 is SMNVEV (reference sequence). CDR3 bases: TGTGCCAGCAGTGGCGGACTAGCGCTGTTTTTT. Its protein product is CASSGGLALFF.

This clonotype was detected ten times or more. The J gene is TRBJ2-5, the V gene TRBV7-9; 9 bases map to TRBD1. There are 16 residues in the CDR3. Germline V gene lookup returns CDR1 SEHNR and CDR2 FQNEAQ (reference sequence). J gave up 4 bases and V 1 base, and 7 bases lay outside the gene matches. This CDR3 reads CASSLGDRGSGETQYF. In DNA form, the CDR3 reads TGTGCCAGCAGCTTAGGCGACAGGGGGTCGGGAGAGACCCAGTACTTC.

The sample holds many counts of this clonotype. This chain links TRBV28 with TRBJ2-7; no clear D gene. This CDR3 comprises 14 residues. Germline CDR1 MDHEN, CDR2 SYDVKM. Trimming took off 3 bases at V and 2 bases at J, with 11 bases between the two ends. CDR3 loop: CASSLLSSAYEQYF. In DNA form, the CDR3 reads TGTGCCAGCAGTTTGTTGAGTTCCGCCTACGAGCAGTACTTC.

This clonotype was seen at least ten times. V gene TRBV6-1 combines with J gene TRBJ2-7, with 10 nucleotides matching TRBD1. Germline CDR1 MNHNS, CDR2 SASEGT. The ends lost 5 bases at V and 7 bases at J; junction bases unmatched: 8. The CDR3 extends over 14 amino acids. The CDR3 region is CASSTGTGAREQYF. Written as DNA, the CDR3 is TGTGCCAGCAGTACCGGGACAGGGGCTCGGGAGCAGTACTTC.

In its sample, this clonotype was seen many times. This chain joins TRBV4-1 and TRBJ1-1; maybe TRBD1 (6 bases). Trimming left V 7 bases short and J 0 bases short, with 12 bases between. The CDR3 is 14 residues long. Germline assignment: CDR1 MGHRA and CDR2 YSYEKL. CDR3 amino acids: CASNRQGLNTEAFF. The CDR3 DNA is TGCGCCAGCAATCGTCAGGGGCTGAACACTGAAGCTTTCTTT.

This clonotype was seen many times. This rearrangement joins TRBV28 to TRBJ1-5; 7 nucleotides align to TRBD1. This CDR3 is built from 16 residues. Germline trimming cut 1 base from V and 5 bases from J; bases unmatched to any gene: 8. The germline gives CDR1 MDHEN, CDR2 SYDVKM. CDR3 in DNA: TGTGCCAGCAGTTTATACCCCAGGGGGTTGGATCAGCCCCAGCATTTT. It codes for CASSLYPRGLDQPQHF.

This clonotype was recorded at least ten times. The junction and the germline gene differ at one end; a read error may be behind it. This chain joins TRBV28 and TRBJ2-7; no reliable D call. Germline V gene lookup returns CDR1 MDHEN and CDR2 SYDVKM. The length of the CDR3 is 11 residues. The CDR3 DNA reads as TGTGCCAGCAGCCAGCTTTACGAGCAGCACTTC. It yields the protein CASSQLYEQHF.